A single sample is the source of the 23 T cell receptor beta chains below, sequenced in a study of blood T cell repertoires in COVID-19. Sequenced by immunoSEQ multiplex PCR; TCRdb stores in-frame clones only, minus some. The profile covers approximately 190,000 clones, with more than 85% appearing a single time and about 2.1% taken by the ten largest. Sequenced input: peripheral blood. Receptors originate from a man aged 65 to 79 with active or convalescent COVID-19.

This clone was observed a single time. This rearrangement joins TRBV28 to TRBJ2-1; D perhaps matches TRBD2 (5 bases). The CDR3 runs 12 residues. Germline loops: CDR1 MDHEN, CDR2 SYDVKM. Trimming cost V 2 bases and J 8 bases, with 7 bases left between them. CDR3 amino acids: CASSLTGYEQFF. CDR3 bases: TGTGCCAGCAGTTTAACGGGGTATGAGCAGTTCTTC. Full variable domain (outside the CDR3, taken from reference TRBV28 and TRBJ2-1): DVKVTQSSRYLVKRTGEKVFLECVQDMDHENMFWYRQDPGLGLRLIYFSYDVKMKEKGDIPEGYSVSREKKERFSLILESASTNQTSMYLCASSLTGYEQFFGPGTRLTVL.

J is TRBJ2-1 and V is TRBV27, with 10 bases that match TRBD2. In germline, CDR1 is MNHEY, CDR2 SMNVEV (reference sequence). The V gene end was trimmed by 6 bases and the J gene end by 7 bases; junction bases not matched to a gene: 6. The CDR3 is 14 residues long. The CDR3 DNA follows: TGTGCCAGCAGGGGTCTAGCGGGAGTAAATGAGCAGTTCTTC. Encoded protein: CASRGLAGVNEQFF.

Only one count was recorded for this clone. The chain is built from TRBV11-2 and TRBJ2-1; 7 bases fit TRBD2. Unmatched junction bases numbered 4, after V lost 8 bases and J lost 0 bases. The CDR3 extends over 14 amino acids. Germline CDR1 SGHAT, CDR2 FQNNGV. This chain's CDR3 is CASCGGSSYNEQFF. CDR3 coding DNA: TGTGCCAGCTGCGGCGGGAGCTCCTACAATGAGCAGTTCTTC.

As regards this clone: This same CDR3 is encoded by further DNA sequences in the sample. This sequence joins TRBV14 and TRBJ2-7; 8 bases fit TRBD1. CDR1 SGHDN and CDR2 FVKESK come from the germline V gene. CDR3 length: 14 residues. The V and J ends lost 1 base and 2 bases, in that order; junction bases with no gene match: 1. For the CDR3, the DNA is TGTGCCAGCAGCCAAGGACAGGGGACCTACGAGCAGTACTTC. It codes for CASSQGQGTYEQYF.

The V and J genes are TRBV11-2 and TRBJ2-2; 8 bases line up with TRBD1. From germline, CDR1 is SGHAT and CDR2 FQNNGV. The CDR3 totals 15 residues. V gave up 5 bases and J gave up 6 bases; unmatched junction bases: 8. The CDR3 here is CASSKNQGASGELFF. For the CDR3, the DNA is TGTGCCAGCAGCAAAAACCAGGGGGCCTCCGGGGAGCTGTTTTTT.

The chain couples TRBV4-3 to TRBJ1-3; unclear D gene. Per germline, CDR1 LGHNA and CDR2 YSLEER. V lost 0 bases to trimming and J lost 10 bases, with 10 bases between them. The CDR3 extends over 13 amino acids. CDR3 amino acids: CASSQDLSVTIYF. The DNA for the CDR3 is TGCGCCAGCAGCCAAGATCTCTCCGTAACCATATATTTT.

This clone showed up just once. The chain joins TRBV30 to TRBJ2-4; weak D call: TRBD2 (6 bases). The CDR3 is made up of 13 amino acids. Trimming took off 4 bases at V and 3 bases at J, with 10 bases between the two ends. Germline V gene sequence: CDR1 GTSNPN, CDR2 SVGIG (reference sequence). CDR3: CAWTGEDKNIQYF. CDR3 sequence (DNA): TGTGCCTGGACCGGGGAGGACAAAAACATTCAGTACTTC.

The chain has TRBV19 and TRBJ2-1; TRBD1 aligns across 9 bases. CDR1 and CDR2 (germline): LNHDA, SQIVND (reference sequence). This CDR3 spans 14 amino acids. Trimming took 2 bases from V and 7 from J; bases not matched to a gene: 3. CDR3 bases: TGTGCCAGTAGTATACGGACAGGGGAAAATGAGCAGTTCTTC. Protein sequence: CASSIRTGENEQFF.

The chain joins TRBV5-4 to TRBJ2-7, with TRBD2 matching 8 bases. Germline lookup yields CDR1 SGHNT and CDR2 YYREEE (reference sequence). This CDR3 comprises 15 residues. With V trimmed by 0 bases and J by 3 bases, 5 bases remained unmatched. CDR3 DNA sequence: TGTGCCAGCAGCTTGGCGGCTAGCGGGTACTACGAGCAGTACTTC. It encodes CASSLAASGYYEQYF.

DNA of the CDR3: TGTGCCAGCTCAGCCGGGACAGGGACCAATACGCAGTATTTT. It encodes CASSAGTGTNTQYF. This chain connects TRBV18 to TRBJ2-3, with 9 nucleotides matching TRBD1. With V trimmed by 5 bases and J by 7 bases, 7 bases remained unmatched. The CDR3 runs to 14 residues. CDR1 and CDR2 from the germline V gene are KGHSH and LQKENI. Complete variable domain (other parts from reference TRBV18 and TRBJ2-3): NAGVMQNPRHLVRRRGQEARLRCSPMKGHSHVYWYRQLPEEGLKFMVYLQKENIIDESGMPKERFSAEFPKEGPSILRIQQVVRGDSAAYFCASSAGTGTNTQYFGPGTRLTVL.

The genes are TRBV6-2 or TRBV6-3 and TRBJ2-1; the match to TRBD2 covers 11 bases. The V segment lost 4 bases and the J segment 0 bases; nucleotides outside the gene matches: 14. The CDR3 is made up of 20 amino acids. Germline CDR1 MNHEY, CDR2 SVGEGT. CDR3: CASSLVGRTSGRSSYNEQFF. Here the CDR3 DNA reads TGTGCCAGCAGTTTGGTCGGCCGGACTAGCGGGCGCAGCTCCTACAATGAGCAGTTCTTC.

The chain uses TRBV4-3 and TRBJ2-5, with 7 bases aligning to TRBD1. Losses at the gene ends were 0 bases for V and 5 bases for J; bases not matched to a gene: 9. The length of the CDR3 is 16 residues. Per germline, CDR1 LGHNA and CDR2 YSLEER. CDR3 nucleotides: TGCGCCAGCAGCCAAGATGCGGACAGGCCCGGGGAGACCCAGTACTTC. Residues: CASSQDADRPGETQYF.

V usage is TRBV4-3 and J usage is TRBJ2-7, with 8 bases that match TRBD1. The CDR3 runs 16 residues. After removal of 0 bases from V and 6 bases from J, the junction contained 10 bases not matched to a gene. Germline V gives CDR1 LGHNA, CDR2 YSLEER. The CDR3 DNA reads TGCGCCAGCAGCCAAGATAAAGCTTCAGGGGGCTTCGAGCAGTACTTC. Its protein is CASSQDKASGGFEQYF.

V gene TRBV18 combines with J gene TRBJ1-2; the match to TRBD1 covers 7 bases. This CDR3 region has 14 residues. The junction had 9 bases not matched to a gene; V was cut back by 3 bases and J by 8 bases. Germline V lookup: CDR1 KGHSH, CDR2 LQKENI. The CDR3 sequence is CASSPLTGDNGYTF. In DNA form, the CDR3 reads TGTGCCAGCTCACCCCTAACAGGGGACAACGGCTACACCTTC.

The genes are TRBV4-1 and TRBJ1-2; 12 bases fit TRBD1. J lost 5 bases, V lost 0 bases, and 7 bases had no gene match. This CDR3 has 17 amino acids. The germline gives CDR1 MGHRA, CDR2 YSYEKL. The CDR3 loop is CASSQDWDRGQLYGYTF. CDR3 nucleotide sequence: TGCGCCAGCAGCCAAGATTGGGACAGGGGGCAACTATATGGCTACACCTTC.

This clone was observed once. The rearrangement joins TRBV3-1 (or the pseudogene TRBV3-2) to TRBJ1-6; no clear D gene. There are 13 residues in the CDR3. Germline loops: CDR1 LGHDT, CDR2 YNNKEL (reference sequence). Between the trimmed V and J ends, which lost 4 bases and 8 bases, there was a span of 9 bases. The CDR3 sequence is CASSPTVDSPLHF. The DNA for the CDR3 is TGTGCCAGCAGCCCTACGGTAGATTCACCCCTCCACTTT.

The chain has TRBV3-1 (or the pseudogene TRBV3-2) and TRBJ2-7; TRBD2 matches at 12 bases. In germline, CDR1 is LGHDT, CDR2 YNNKEL (reference sequence). The CDR3 sequence is 16 residues long. With 4 bases clipped from V and 4 bases from J, the junction kept 8 bases outside the gene matches. Written as DNA, the CDR3 is TGTGCCAGCAGCCCTCAGACTAGCGGGGGACAATACGAGCAGTACTTC. Its protein is CASSPQTSGGQYEQYF.

The gene calls are TRBV3-1 (or the pseudogene TRBV3-2) and TRBJ1-1; D uncertain. V was pared by 2 bases and J by 8 bases, with 15 bases between. Germline assignment: CDR1 LGHDT and CDR2 YNNKEL (reference sequence). This CDR3 has 14 amino acids. The CDR3: CASSQRVFLEEAFF. DNA of the CDR3: TGTGCCAGCAGCCAACGGGTCTTTCTGGAAGAAGCTTTCTTT.

The chain recombines TRBV7-8 with TRBJ2-1; 11 bases are shared with TRBD2. Germline-derived CDR1 and CDR2 are SGHVS and FQNEAQ. CDR3 size: 16 residues. The V gene end was trimmed by 3 bases and the J gene end by 7 bases; junction bases not matched to a gene: 8. The CDR3 loop reads CASSFPVSGGANEQFF. The CDR3, as DNA: TGTGCCAGCAGCTTTCCGGTTAGCGGGGGGGCGAATGAGCAGTTCTTC.

Only a few counts were recorded for this clone. The rearrangement joins TRBV27 to TRBJ1-3; D is unresolved. Germline loops: CDR1 MNHEY, CDR2 SMNVEV (reference sequence). The V and J ends lost 3 bases and 0 bases respectively, with 3 bases between them. The CDR3 spans 13 residues. The CDR3 DNA is TGTGCCAGCAGTTTCAGCTCTGGAAACACCATATATTTT. This translates into CASSFSSGNTIYF.

This chain connects TRBV28 to TRBJ2-5, with D possibly matching TRBD1 (5 bases). Per germline, CDR1 MDHEN and CDR2 SYDVKM. The V and J ends lost 5 bases and 7 bases respectively, with 14 bases between them. This CDR3 is 13 amino acids long. The CDR3 region is CASSNLQGGTQYF. The CDR3, as DNA: TGTGCCAGCAGTAACCTGCAGGGTGGGACCCAGTACTTC.

J is TRBJ1-1 and V is TRBV20-1; D is undetermined. Trimming left V 3 bases short and J 3 bases short, with 8 bases between. CDR1 and CDR2 (germline): DFQATT, SNEGSKA (reference sequence). CDR3 length: 12 residues. CDR3 DNA: TGCAGTGCTAGTCGGGAGGACACTGAAGCTTTCTTT. Protein product: CSASREDTEAFF.

V and J are TRBV5-1 and TRBJ1-2, with 10 nucleotides matching TRBD1. Germline CDR1 is SGHRS and CDR2 is YFSETQ. There are 15 residues in the CDR3. V was pared by 4 bases and J by 4 bases, with 7 bases of the junction left unmatched. In DNA form, the CDR3 reads TGCGCCAGCAGCATCGCGGGGACAGGGGCCTATGGCTACACCTTC. This translates into CASSIAGTGAYGYTF.